This TCR beta chain was identified in a study of blood T cell repertoires in COVID-19. Study details: Acute and convalescent COVID-19 samples came from the United States, Italy and Spain. T cells, B-cell-depleted T cells, or PBMCs provided the cDNA or gDNA that served as material.

CDR3 length: 16 amino acids. V shed 0 bases and J shed 4 bases, with 13 bases lying between them. Germline CDR1 reads SGHRS; CDR2 reads YFSETQ. In the authors' methods: Amplification from reference gene primers served as the basis for estimated nucleated cell counts. TCRdb keeps only in-frame clones here, not all; method: immunoSEQ multiplex PCR. V and J calls and clone size are given by that table; D and trimming were obtained from the DNA. The sample holds approximately 97,000 clones, 85% to 90% seen once. Specimen: peripheral blood. This chain links TRBV5-1 with TRBJ1-4; tentatively, D is TRBD1 (6 bases). The receptor was derived from a middle-aged man with active or convalescent COVID-19. Here the CDR3 DNA reads TGCGCCAGCAGCTTGGCCTGGGGGGGCCTTAATGAAAAACTGTTTTTT. This encodes CASSLAWGGLNEKLFF.